This T cell receptor (beta chain) stems from a study of beta chain features in type 1 diabetes. General study findings and limits: PCR might show a preference for shorter templates, equally across patients and controls.

One heparinised blood draw averaging approximately 0.11 L was given by each donor. CD45RO/CCR7/CD25/CD127/CD95/CD27 staining was used to isolate CD4+ naive, central memory, regulatory and stem cell-like memory cells by sorting. The authors obtained over 98% purity in all sorted populations. Sequenced material consisted of expressed TCRB transcripts (all of the isolated RNA was reverse transcribed). The data were produced by immunoSEQ multiplex PCR, yet TCRdb's version contains in-frame clones alone and is incomplete. This repertoire shows over 350,000 clones, over 12% found once; its top ten account for under 0.02%. The trim removed 8 bases at V and 7 bases at J, leaving 13 bases unmatched. Germline V lookup: CDR1 SNHLY, CDR2 FYNNEI. This CDR3 contains 15 residues. There are a few counts of this clone. What it recognizes is unknown.

The sequence was collected from a woman under 30 in good health. Material for sequencing was naive CD4+ T cells from blood. V is TRBV2 and J is TRBJ2-1, with 8 bases that match TRBD2. In DNA, the CDR3 is TGTGCCAGCTCCCCCGGGAGGGCCGGAAGGAATGAGCAGTTCTTC. Protein product: CASSPGRAGRNEQFF.